This T cell receptor (beta chain) appears in the sequencing data of a study of T-cell memory formation after mild COVID-19. About the study: The TCR clusters were mostly specific to one donor. Study conclusions and caveats: Contracting clones, day 15 to 85, had balanced CD4/CD8, and later expanders favored CD4+. Cross-reactive memory appears to have joined, as suggested by some responding clones showing up in pre-infection memory.

After 5'RACE with constant-segment primers, TCR alpha and TCR beta cDNA libraries carrying sample barcodes and UMIs were obtained. TCRdb passed the 5' RACE reads through MiXCR, listing each CDR3 protein once. The sample has fewer than 250,000 distinct CDR3 sequences, about 17% seen once. Between the trimmed V and J ends, which lost 5 bases and 2 bases, there was a span of 14 bases. The CDR3 consists of 15 residues. The germline gives CDR1 MNHNY, CDR2 SVGAGI (reference sequence). As for this clonotype: Its antigen is not known.

The sequenced material came from PBMCs or a T cell subset sorted from them (not recorded which). The V call is TRBV6-6, the J call TRBJ2-3; D remains ambiguous. The TCR sequence derives from an adult woman who had mild COVID-19 (a few samples of this study predate the infection). Cell type and time point are not known. CDR3 loop: CASSRHRDTTDTQYF. The CDR3 nucleotides are TGTGCCAGCAGTCGCCACAGAGATACCACAGATACGCAGTATTTT.